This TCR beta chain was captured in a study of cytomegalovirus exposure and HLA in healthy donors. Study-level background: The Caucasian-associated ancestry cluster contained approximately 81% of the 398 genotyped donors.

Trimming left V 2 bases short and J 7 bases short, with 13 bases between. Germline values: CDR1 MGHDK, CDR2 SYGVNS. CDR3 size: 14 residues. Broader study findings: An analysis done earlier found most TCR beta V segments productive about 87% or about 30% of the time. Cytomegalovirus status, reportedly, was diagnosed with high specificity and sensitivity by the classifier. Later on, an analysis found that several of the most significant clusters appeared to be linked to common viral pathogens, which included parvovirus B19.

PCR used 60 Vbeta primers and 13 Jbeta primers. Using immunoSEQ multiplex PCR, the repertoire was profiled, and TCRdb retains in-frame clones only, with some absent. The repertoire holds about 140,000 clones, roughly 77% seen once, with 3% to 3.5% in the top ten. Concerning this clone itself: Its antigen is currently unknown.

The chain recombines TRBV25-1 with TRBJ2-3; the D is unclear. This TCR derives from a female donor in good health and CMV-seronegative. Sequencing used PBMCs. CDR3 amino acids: CASSEGDVRHTQYF. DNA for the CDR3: TGTGCCAGCAGTGAAGGAGACGTAAGGCATACGCAGTATTTT. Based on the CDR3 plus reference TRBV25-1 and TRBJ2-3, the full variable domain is EADIYQTPRYLVIGTGKKITLECSQTMGHDKMYWYQQDPGMELHLIHYSYGVNSTEKGDLSSESTVSRIRTEHFPLTLESARPSHTSQYLCASSEGDVRHTQYFGPGTRLTVL.